These 27 T cell receptor beta chains share one sample of origin, sequenced in a study of metastatic and nonmetastatic thyroid tumors. TCRdb called clones again from the PCR reads with MiXCR. The sample has 35,000 to 55,000 clones; about 25% are singletons. Patients had received no treatment of any kind before thyroid surgery. The sample was blood. These receptors were obtained from a male donor with papillary thyroid cancer or a benign thyroid nodule (not recorded which). Some clones in this sample may be carry-over from other donors' samples.

This clone was recorded many times. The rearrangement links TRBV27 to TRBJ2-7; no clear D. This CDR3 is built from 16 residues. V lost 4 bases to trimming and J lost 1 base, with 17 bases between them. Germline-derived CDR1 and CDR2 are MNHEY and SMNVEV (reference sequence). CDR3 amino acids: CASSSPGGPGSYEQYF. The CDR3 nucleotides read TGTGCCAGCAGTTCCCCGGGCGGCCCCGGGTCCTACGAGCAGTACTTC.

Many counts were recorded for this clone. The rearrangement links TRBV9 to TRBJ2-2; D possibly corresponds to TRBD2 (6 bases). Germline V gene sequence: CDR1 SGDLS, CDR2 YYNGEE. The V end was cut by 1 base, the J end by 6 bases, with 10 bases between. The CDR3 length is 14 residues. CDR3 region: CASSVFPGAGELFF. Here the CDR3 DNA reads TGTGCCAGCAGCGTATTTCCGGGGGCCGGGGAGCTGTTTTTT.

This clone was recorded many times. The V gene is TRBV6-5, the J gene TRBJ1-4; 9 bases fit TRBD1. The CDR3 covers 13 residues. V dropped 0 bases and J dropped 10; count of bases not matched to a gene: 0. Germline CDR1 and CDR2: MNHEY and SVGAGI. CDR3 sequence: CASSYSTGGKLFF. As DNA, the CDR3 is TGTGCCAGCAGTTACTCGACAGGGGGAAAACTGTTTTTT.

This clone came up many times. The chain couples TRBV20-1 to TRBJ2-3; 7 bases map to TRBD2. The CDR3 is 14 amino acids. Unmatched junction bases numbered 9, after V lost 3 bases and J lost 6 bases. The germline CDR1 and CDR2 sequences are DFQATT and SNEGSKA (reference sequence). The CDR3 DNA follows: TGCAGTGCTAGCGGGCCTAGCGGAGGGGATACGCAGTATTTT. It codes for CSASGPSGGDTQYF.

The J gene is TRBJ2-2, the V gene TRBV28; D is tentatively TRBD1 or TRBD2 (5 bases each). Trimming removed 5 bases at V and 3 bases at J, with 13 bases between. The CDR3 totals 15 residues. Germline V gives CDR1 MDHEN, CDR2 SYDVKM. The CDR3 loop reads CASSGLAGHTGELFF. Written as DNA, the CDR3 is TGTGCCAGCAGTGGGCTAGCAGGGCACACCGGGGAGCTGTTTTTT.

This rearrangement joins TRBV20-1 to TRBJ2-7, with TRBD2 matching 10 bases. J lost 2 bases, V lost 3 bases, and 7 bases had no gene match. Per the germline V gene, CDR1 is DFQATT and CDR2 is SNEGSKA (reference sequence). This CDR3 is built from 15 residues. CDR3 sequence (DNA): TGCAGTGCTAGCCCGACTAGCGGGTATGCCTACGAGCAGTACTTC. This encodes CSASPTSGYAYEQYF.

Ten or more counts support this clone. This chain connects TRBV12-3 or TRBV12-4 to TRBJ2-4, with 9 bases identical to TRBD2. With 4 bases clipped from V and 7 bases from J, the junction kept 8 bases outside the gene matches. CDR3 length: 15 residues. The CDR3 reads CASSSNSGRVNIQYF. CDR3 sequence (DNA): TGTGCCAGCAGTTCTAATAGCGGGAGAGTTAACATTCAGTACTTC.

The rearrangement joins TRBV19 to TRBJ1-5; 8 nucleotides match TRBD1. The trim removed 7 bases at V and 8 bases at J, leaving 7 bases unmatched. The germline CDR1 and CDR2 sequences are LNHDA and SQIVND (reference sequence). CDR3 length: 13 residues. CDR3 protein: CASTDRETEPQHF. In DNA form, the CDR3 reads TGTGCCAGTACGGACAGGGAGACGGAGCCCCAGCATTTT. Full variable domain (remainder filled in from reference TRBV19 and TRBJ1-5): DGGITQSPKYLFRKEGQNVTLSCEQNLNHDAMYWYRQDPGQGLRLIYYSQIVNDFQKGDIAEGYSVSREKKESFPLTVTSAQKNPTAFYLCASTDRETEPQHFGDGTRLSIL.

The chain employs TRBV4-1 and TRBJ1-4; possible D gene TRBD1, 5 bases. Trimming took 1 base from V and 4 from J, leaving 13 bases between them. The CDR3 is 16 residues long. Germline V lookup: CDR1 MGHRA, CDR2 YSYEKL. This CDR3 reads CASSQGPTALNEKLFF. Here the CDR3 DNA reads TGCGCCAGCAGCCAAGGCCCGACAGCGCTTAATGAAAAACTGTTTTTT.

The V call is TRBV9, the J call TRBJ2-6; no firm D call. Germline V gene sequence: CDR1 SGDLS, CDR2 YYNGEE. V was shortened by 9 bases and J by 4 bases, with 8 bases between the two germline ends. CDR3 length equals 12 residues. The CDR3: CAICLGANVLTF. The CDR3 DNA reads as TGTGCCATCTGTCTGGGGGCCAACGTCCTGACTTTC.

J is TRBJ2-3 and V is TRBV11-2, with 10 bases lining up with TRBD2. The CDR3 contains 15 residues. Per the germline V gene, CDR1 is SGHAT and CDR2 is FQNNGV. Trimming cost V 1 base and J 6 bases; bases outside gene matches: 4. In DNA, the CDR3 is TGTGCCAGCAGCTTAGTGTCTAGCGGGAGCGATACGCAGTATTTT. Translation: CASSLVSSGSDTQYF.

There are many counts of this clone. The rearrangement links TRBV20-1 to TRBJ2-5; 9 nucleotides line up with TRBD1. Germline V lookup: CDR1 DFQATT, CDR2 SNEGSKA (reference sequence). The ends lost 5 bases at V and 1 base at J; junction bases unmatched: 5. The CDR3 length is 14 residues. CDR3 loop: CSAGGGQGQETQYF. In DNA, the CDR3 is TGCAGTGCTGGGGGGGGACAGGGCCAAGAGACCCAGTACTTC.

This clone was recorded many times. The rearrangement joins TRBV29-1 to TRBJ2-3, with TRBD2 identical over 11 bases. Germline CDR1 is SQVTM and CDR2 is ANQGSEA. Unmatched junction bases numbered 1, after V lost 6 bases and J lost 5 bases. CDR3 size: 12 residues. This CDR3 reads CSVGLAGDTQYF. For the CDR3, the DNA is TGCAGCGTCGGACTAGCGGGAGATACGCAGTATTTT.

There are a few counts of this clone. The CDR3 protein is CASSSRTANTEAFF. CDR3 nucleotide sequence: TGCGCCAGCAGCTCTAGGACAGCGAACACTGAAGCTTTCTTT. The V call is TRBV5-1, the J call TRBJ1-1; perhaps TRBD1 as D (6 bases). The germline V gene has CDR1 SGHRS and CDR2 YFSETQ. The CDR3 length is 14 residues. V lost 3 bases and J 1 base, leaving 10 bases between the germline ends.

This clone was seen many times. The J gene is TRBJ2-1, the V gene TRBV28; 10 bases line up with TRBD2. Germline V gene lookup returns CDR1 MDHEN and CDR2 SYDVKM. The junction had 6 bases not matched to a gene; V was cut back by 7 bases and J by 15 bases. The CDR3 is 11 amino acids. Here the CDR3 reads CASITSGMPFF. The CDR3 DNA is TGTGCCAGCATCACTAGCGGGATGCCGTTCTTC.

The chain recombines TRBV4-1 with TRBJ2-7; 10 bases map to TRBD2. This CDR3 comprises 16 residues. Germline V gives CDR1 MGHRA, CDR2 YSYEKL. The ends lost 2 bases at V and 5 bases at J; junction bases unmatched: 9. CDR3 amino acids: CASSQPEAGGRHEQYF. For the CDR3, the DNA is TGCGCCAGCAGCCAACCCGAAGCGGGAGGGCGCCACGAGCAGTACTTC.

This clone was counted at least ten times. V and J are TRBV12-3 or TRBV12-4 and TRBJ2-4, with TRBD2 identical over 7 bases. This CDR3 contains 14 residues. V was pared by 4 bases and J by 5 bases, with 5 bases of the junction left unmatched. Written as DNA, the CDR3 is TGTGCCAGCAGTTCGCGGACTAGACAAAACATTCAGTACTTC. Encoded protein: CASSSRTRQNIQYF.

This clone is termed medium-sized. This chain joins TRBV6-5 and TRBJ1-1; no reliable D call. V lost 3 bases and J lost 0, with 14 bases in between. Germline-derived CDR1 and CDR2 are MNHEY and SVGAGI. The CDR3 covers 16 residues. The CDR3 here is CASSYGVNYMNTEAFF. In nucleotides, the CDR3 is TGTGCCAGCAGTTATGGGGTAAACTATATGAACACTGAAGCTTTCTTT.

This clone rates as medium-sized (0.01 to 0.1%). This rearrangement joins TRBV3-1 to TRBJ1-3, with D hard to call. The CDR3 is 16 amino acids. The V end was cut by 4 bases, the J end by 2 bases, with 15 bases between. Germline V gene data show CDR1 as LGHDT and CDR2 as YNNKEL (reference sequence). DNA of the CDR3: TGTGCCAGCAGCCCCGAACGCACAGAGGCTGGAAACACCATATATTTT. It codes for CASSPERTEAGNTIYF.

This clone was seen repeatedly, ten times or more. A much more abundant neighbour one base away suggests this may be a read error. In the same sample, other DNA sequences code for this CDR3. The CDR3 DNA reads as TGTGCCAGCAGTTTATCGCTCGGAAGGAACACTGAAGCTTTCTTT. As protein: CASSLSLGRNTEAFF. This chain uses TRBV27 with TRBJ1-1; D gene unclear. The CDR3 has 15 residues. Germline values: CDR1 MNHEY, CDR2 SMNVEV (reference sequence). The V end was cut by 0 bases, the J end by 1 base, with 9 bases between.

The sample holds a few counts of this clone. Other DNA sequences in the sample encode the same CDR3. The chain has TRBV11-2 and TRBJ2-7, with TRBD2 matching 12 bases. V dropped 5 bases and J dropped 2; count of bases not matched to a gene: 4. CDR3 length equals 15 residues. Germline CDR1 SGHAT, CDR2 FQNNGV. The CDR3 bases are TGTGCCAGCAGCCTGCTAGCGGGAGGGACCTACGAGCAGTACTTC. Protein product: CASSLLAGGTYEQYF. Using reference TRBV11-2 and TRBJ2-7 for the parts outside the CDR3, the full variable domain is EAGVAQSPRYKIIEKRQSVAFWCNPISGHATLYWYQQILGQGPKLLIQFQNNGVVDDSQLPKDRFSAERLKGVDSTLKIQPAKLEDSAVYLCASSLLAGGTYEQYFGPGTRLTVT.

This clone showed up many times. A much larger clone sits a single nucleotide away, making a read error possible. J is TRBJ2-1 and V is TRBV7-3; TRBD2 aligns across 7 bases. The CDR3 is 12 amino acids. CDR1 is SGHTA, CDR2 FQGTGA, per germline. With 11 bases clipped from V and 8 bases from J, the junction kept 9 bases outside the gene matches. DNA for the CDR3: TGTGCCCGCGCGGGAGTGGCCCATGAGCAGTTCTTC. Protein: CARAGVAHEQFF.

The chain employs TRBV5-4 and TRBJ2-1; TRBD1 might be the D (6 bases). The CDR3 totals 14 residues. The V end was cut by 4 bases, the J end by 5 bases, with 13 bases between. Per germline, CDR1 SGHNT and CDR2 YYREEE (reference sequence). The CDR3 DNA reads TGTGCCAGCAGCACCCCGGACAGAGACAATGAGCAGTTCTTC. Its translation is CASSTPDRDNEQFF.

This rearrangement joins TRBV18 to TRBJ1-2, with D hard to call. Trimming stripped 3 bases from V and 0 bases from J, with 17 bases between. CDR3 length equals 17 residues. Germline V gene lookup returns CDR1 KGHSH and CDR2 LQKENI. The CDR3 region is CASSPLWREKANYGYTF. The CDR3 DNA sequence: TGTGCCAGCTCACCCCTATGGCGGGAAAAAGCTAACTATGGCTACACCTTC.

This clone was detected only a few times. The chain links TRBV28 to TRBJ2-4; 10 nucleotides line up with TRBD2. The J call may not be correct, given that the DNA end is closer to TRBJ2-1. In germline, CDR1 is MDHEN, CDR2 SYDVKM. The CDR3 length is 15 residues. The chain's CDR3 is CASGGGTSEGNEQFF. As DNA, the CDR3 is TGTGCCAGCGGTGGCGGGACTAGCGAAGGGAATGAGCAGTTCTTC.

This clone showed up many times. This chain links TRBV11-1 with TRBJ2-1; 11 bases fit TRBD2. Trimming took 2 bases from V and 1 from J; bases not matched to a gene: 7. In germline, CDR1 is SGHAT, CDR2 FQDESV (reference sequence). The CDR3 runs to 18 residues. CDR3 nucleotide sequence: TGTGCCAGCAGCTTAACACAACTAGCGGGAGCTTCCTACAATGAGCAGTTCTTC. It is translated as CASSLTQLAGASYNEQFF. The full variable domain, in which reference TRBV11-1 and TRBJ2-1 provide the parts outside the CDR3, is EAEVAQSPRYKITEKSQAVAFWCDPISGHATLYWYRQILGQGPELLVQFQDESVVDDSQLPKDRFSAERLKGVDSTLKIQPAELGDSAMYLCASSLTQLAGASYNEQFFGPGTRLTVL.

The table lists this clone with many counts. The same CDR3 is also encoded by other DNA sequences in this sample. The chain couples TRBV27 to TRBJ1-1; 7 bases are a match to TRBD1. Looked up from germline, CDR1 is MNHEY and CDR2 is SMNVEV (reference sequence). CDR3 length: 16 amino acids. The J segment lost 0 bases and the V segment lost 5 bases, leaving 9 bases of the junction unmatched. The chain's CDR3 is CASSLATGTMNTEAFF. The CDR3 DNA reads TGTGCCAGCAGTCTAGCGACAGGGACCATGAACACTGAAGCTTTCTTT.